Detailed here is one T cell receptor beta chain. Its antigen is unknown. No per-base quality is available; no much larger clone lies one base away. TCR CDR3 regions were amplified from genomic DNA by multiplex PCR using the deep immunoSEQ assay. Extracted genomic DNA from each cell subset was spread evenly across all wells of several immunoSEQ 96-well plates, with each plate serving as a replicate. Each replicate PCR for sorted subsets received about 0.2 ug genomic DNA, equal to 28,000 or so T cell genomes. Purified libraries were measured with a Qubit 3.0 fluorometer, size-checked on a Bioanalyzer 2100, and measured again with the KAPA Library Quantification kit. A separate single-read 150-cycle Illumina NextSeq 550 flow cell was used to sequence each immunoSEQ 96-well plate. On the study's bioinformatics: Because the immunoSEQ output held only junctional sequences and lacked quality scores, the filtering could not match the filtering applied to full-length reads. To assign V/J genes and CDR3, sequences were annotated using PyIR, a Python wrapper for IgBLAST v1.9, with IMGT germline references. Reads with weak V/J assignments (E-value above 1e-6), missing CDR3, stop codons, out-of-frame junctions, or ambiguous translated residues were removed. V3J clonotypes were defined as sequences sharing an identical inferred V gene, J gene, and CDR3 amino acid sequence. To compute the percentage overlap between repertoires, the number of shared unique clonotypes was divided by the size of the smaller repertoire. Richness of each repertoire was evaluated using RTK rarefaction, the Chao1 estimator, and Recon v2.1 estimates of unobserved clonotypes. Generation probabilities for all TCRbeta clonotypes obtained by the gDNA method from several donors were computed using OLGA. TCRdb's version of the immuneACCESS table is confined to in-frame rearrangements and falls short of the full clone set. An unresolved V gene accounts for under half of the shortfall where checked; the remainder is of unknown origin. The V and J calls and clone size are taken from that table; D and trimming were inferred from the DNA. The sample data list under 1,900,000 clones, and around 98.5% of these were observed just once. Of the sample, about 0.34% falls within the top ten clones.

This sample is drawn from a study of shared clonotypes between healthy human individuals (dated by TCRdb to 2018 to 2020). About the investigation overall: The cohort included three men and a couple of women between 18 and 49 years of age. Between about 0.94 and 8.9 billion PBMCs per donor were obtained by leukapheresis. To increase sequencing depth and limit assay-specific biases, TCR repertoire library preparation and sequencing were carried out by different laboratories using diverse techniques. Blood TCR repertoires of about five healthy adults were deeply sequenced to estimate repertoire size and the extent of clonotype sharing between individuals. For each donor, CD4 naive and CD4 memory were each given three plates, CD8 naive was given two plates, and CD8 memory was given one plate. What the study reported, not specific to this receptor: Sharing across four donors was observed for about 5% of naive CD4, about 4% of naive CD8, 2.3% of memory CD4, and less than 0.45% of memory CD8 clonotypes. The small number of donors limited the genetic and exposure-history diversity represented. Even with the large sequencing depth, rarefaction of the sorted-subset datasets indicated that sequencing was incomplete. Compared with non-shared clonotypes, clonotypes shared by all four sorted-subset donors had higher generation probabilities. Naive subsets generally had larger estimated clonotype richness than memory subsets. Only blood was sampled, and tissue TCR repertoires likely differ from those in blood. Pairwise subsampling led to the expectation that sequencing depth would affect the degree of clonotype sharing among donors.

Healthy HIV-negative adults with no recently reported acute infections or vaccinations were included as donors. Every donor was a Caucasian adult residing in Nashville, Tennessee, USA. Magnetic negative selection was used to enrich CD4+ T cells, after which naive cells were positively selected on CD45RA and the negative fraction became the memory subset. After blood collection by leukapheresis, PBMCs were isolated using Ficoll-Histopaque density gradient centrifugation and then cryopreserved in the vapor phase of liquid nitrogen. Analytical flow cytometry was used to check the purity and quantity of each magnetically sorted T cell population. Each sorted fraction had its genomic DNA isolated and then quantified by UV absorbance on a Nanodrop 2000c. The CDR3 sequence holds 15 residues, the cysteine and phenylalanine included. CDR3 DNA only is kept here, 45 bases in frame from base 1. Compared with germline, V lacks 5 bases and J lacks 0 bases; bases without a gene match: 6. Looking up the germline V gene yields CDR1 SGHTA and CDR2 FQGNSA.

The sequenced material came from naive CD4+ T cells sorted from blood. Sample cell subset or site, as interpreted from the label and publication: CD45RA+ positively selected. This clonotype was sampled from a man aged 25 to 40 in good health. The sequence joins TRBV7-2 to TRBJ2-7, with 8 bases aligning to TRBD1. The CDR3 region reads CASSKDRVSSYEQYF. The DNA sequence reads TGTGCCAGCAGCAAGGACAGGGTTAGCTCCTACGAGCAGTACTTC. Reference TRBV7-2 and TRBJ2-7 proteins supply the regions before and after the CDR3; the full variable domain is: GAGVSQSPSNKVTEKGKDVELRCDPISGHTALYWYRQSLGQGLEFLIYFQGNSAPDKSGLPSDRFSAERTGGSVSTLTIQRTQQEDSAVYLCASSKDRVSSYEQYFGPGTRLTVT.